This T cell receptor (beta chain) was captured in a study of blood T cell repertoires in COVID-19. The overall study: From the United States, Italy and Spain came samples of acute and convalescent COVID-19.

Trimming at V came to 5 bases and at J to 7 bases, leaving 7 bases not matched to a gene. Germline lookup yields CDR1 MNHEY and CDR2 SVGAGI. The CDR3 runs 15 residues. Across fewer than 25 US areas, participants ranged in age from roughly 18 to 95 years. Two negative PCRs, clearance, or symptom resolution were required of recovered Cohort 3 donors. Authors' data handling: Amplifying reference gene primers gave estimates of nucleated cell counts. Some clones are missing from TCRdb's copy, which holds only in-frame ones; the method was immunoSEQ multiplex PCR. V and J calls and clone size are copied from that table; D and trimming were computed from the DNA. Of some 490,000 clones listed, approximately 91% are singletons.

The clonotype originates from a woman in her fifties or sixties who had recovered from COVID-19. Input material: PBMCs or T cells enriched from blood (not recorded which). The chain is built from TRBV6-5 and TRBJ1-5; TRBD1 matches at 11 bases. In DNA, the CDR3 is TGTGCCAGCAGTACGGACAGGGGGCTAGGGCAGCCCCAGCATTTT. Its protein product is CASSTDRGLGQPQHF.